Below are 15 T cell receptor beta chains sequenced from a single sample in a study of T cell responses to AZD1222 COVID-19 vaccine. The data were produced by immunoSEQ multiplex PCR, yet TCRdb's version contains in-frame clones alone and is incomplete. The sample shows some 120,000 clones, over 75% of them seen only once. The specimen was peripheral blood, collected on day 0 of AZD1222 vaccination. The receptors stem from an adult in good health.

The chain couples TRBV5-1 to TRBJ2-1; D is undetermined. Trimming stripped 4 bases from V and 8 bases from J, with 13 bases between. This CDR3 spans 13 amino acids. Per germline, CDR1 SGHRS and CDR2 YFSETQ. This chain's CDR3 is CASSPESSDEQFF. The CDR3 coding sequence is TGCGCCAGCAGCCCCGAAAGCTCCGATGAGCAGTTCTTC.

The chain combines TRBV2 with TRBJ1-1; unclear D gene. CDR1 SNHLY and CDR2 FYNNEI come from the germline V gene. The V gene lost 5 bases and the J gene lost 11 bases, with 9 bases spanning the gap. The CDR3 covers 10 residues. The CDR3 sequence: CASSSNSAFF. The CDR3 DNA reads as TGTGCCAGCAGTTCGAATTCGGCTTTCTTT.

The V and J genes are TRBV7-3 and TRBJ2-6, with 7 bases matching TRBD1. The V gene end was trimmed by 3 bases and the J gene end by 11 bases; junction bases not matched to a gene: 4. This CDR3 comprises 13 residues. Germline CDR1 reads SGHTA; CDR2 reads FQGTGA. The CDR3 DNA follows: TGTGCCAGCAGCTTTGGGACAGATTACGTCCTGACTTTC. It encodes CASSFGTDYVLTF.

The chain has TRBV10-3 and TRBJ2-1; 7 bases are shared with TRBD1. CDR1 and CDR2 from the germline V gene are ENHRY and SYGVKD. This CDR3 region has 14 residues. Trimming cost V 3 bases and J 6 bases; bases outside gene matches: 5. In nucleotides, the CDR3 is TGTGCCATCAGTGATGACAGGGCGGTCAATGAGCAGTTCTTC. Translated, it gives CAISDDRAVNEQFF.

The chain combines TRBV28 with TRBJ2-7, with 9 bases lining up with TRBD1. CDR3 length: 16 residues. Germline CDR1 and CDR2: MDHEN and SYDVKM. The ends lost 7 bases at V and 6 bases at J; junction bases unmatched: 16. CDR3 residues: CASNPPVGTGPPEQYF. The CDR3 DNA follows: TGTGCCAGCAACCCTCCGGTGGGGACAGGGCCCCCCGAGCAGTACTTC.

In nucleotides, the CDR3 is TGTGCCAGCAGCTTATCTCCGGGCGAGCAGTACTTC. It is translated as CASSLSPGEQYF. This chain joins TRBV7-8 and TRBJ2-7; D is unresolved. V was clipped by 2 bases and J by 6 bases, with 8 bases between them. The CDR3 extends over 12 amino acids. Germline CDR1 reads SGHVS; CDR2 reads FQNEAQ.

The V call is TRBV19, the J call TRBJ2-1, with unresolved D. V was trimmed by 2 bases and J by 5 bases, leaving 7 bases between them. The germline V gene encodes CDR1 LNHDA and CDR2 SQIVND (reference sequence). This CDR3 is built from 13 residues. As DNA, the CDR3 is TGTGCCAGTAGTATACACCTAAACAATGAGCAGTTCTTC. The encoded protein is CASSIHLNNEQFF.

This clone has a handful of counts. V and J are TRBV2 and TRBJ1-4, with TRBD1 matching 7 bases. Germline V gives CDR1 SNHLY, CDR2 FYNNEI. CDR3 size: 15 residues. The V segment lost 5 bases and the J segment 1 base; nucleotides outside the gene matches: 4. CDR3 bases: TGTGCCAGCAGTTTAGGACAGGAAACTAATGAAAAACTGTTTTTT. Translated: CASSLGQETNEKLFF. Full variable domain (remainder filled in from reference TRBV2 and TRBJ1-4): EPEVTQTPSHQVTQMGQEVILRCVPISNHLYFYWYRQILGQKVEFLVSFYNNEISEKSEIFDDQFSVERPDGSNFTLKIRSTKLEDSAMYFCASSLGQETNEKLFFGSGTQLSVL.

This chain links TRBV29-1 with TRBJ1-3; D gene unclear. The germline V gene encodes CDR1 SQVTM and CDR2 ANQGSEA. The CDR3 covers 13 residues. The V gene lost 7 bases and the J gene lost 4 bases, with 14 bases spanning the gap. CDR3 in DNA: TGCAGCGGACTTCGCTTGGACGGAAACACCATATATTTT. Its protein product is CSGLRLDGNTIYF.

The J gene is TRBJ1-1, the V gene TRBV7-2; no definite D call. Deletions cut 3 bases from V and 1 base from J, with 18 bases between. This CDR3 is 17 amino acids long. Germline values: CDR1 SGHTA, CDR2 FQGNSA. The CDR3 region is CASSFFASQAGNTEAFF. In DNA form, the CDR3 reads TGTGCCAGCAGCTTTTTTGCCTCGCAGGCGGGGAACACTGAAGCTTTCTTT.

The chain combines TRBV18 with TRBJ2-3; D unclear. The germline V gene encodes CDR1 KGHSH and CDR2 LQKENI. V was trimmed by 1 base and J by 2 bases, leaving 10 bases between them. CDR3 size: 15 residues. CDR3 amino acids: CASSPLPAATDTQYF. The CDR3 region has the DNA TGTGCCAGCTCACCACTGCCCGCGGCCACAGATACGCAGTATTTT.

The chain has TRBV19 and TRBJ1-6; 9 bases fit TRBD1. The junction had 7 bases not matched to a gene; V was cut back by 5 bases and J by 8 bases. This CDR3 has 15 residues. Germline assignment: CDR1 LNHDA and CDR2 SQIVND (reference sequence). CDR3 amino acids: CASSFGTGSDSPLHF. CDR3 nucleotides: TGTGCCAGTAGTTTCGGGACAGGGTCGGATTCACCCCTCCACTTT. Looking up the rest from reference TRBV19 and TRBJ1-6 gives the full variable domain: DGGITQSPKYLFRKEGQNVTLSCEQNLNHDAMYWYRQDPGQGLRLIYYSQIVNDFQKGDIAEGYSVSREKKESFPLTVTSAQKNPTAFYLCASSFGTGSDSPLHFGNGTRLTVT.

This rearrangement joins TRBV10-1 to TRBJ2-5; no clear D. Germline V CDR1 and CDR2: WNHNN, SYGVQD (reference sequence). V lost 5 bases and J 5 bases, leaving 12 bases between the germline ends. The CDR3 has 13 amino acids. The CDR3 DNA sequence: TGCGCCAGCAGTATGGGGATTCGGGAGACCCAGTACTTC. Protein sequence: CASSMGIRETQYF.

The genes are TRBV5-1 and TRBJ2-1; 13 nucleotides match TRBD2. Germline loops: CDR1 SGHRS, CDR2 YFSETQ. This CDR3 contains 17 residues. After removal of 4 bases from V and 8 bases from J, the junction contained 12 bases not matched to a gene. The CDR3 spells CASSILPGLAGSDEQFF. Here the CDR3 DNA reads TGCGCCAGCAGCATTCTACCGGGACTAGCGGGATCGGATGAGCAGTTCTTC.

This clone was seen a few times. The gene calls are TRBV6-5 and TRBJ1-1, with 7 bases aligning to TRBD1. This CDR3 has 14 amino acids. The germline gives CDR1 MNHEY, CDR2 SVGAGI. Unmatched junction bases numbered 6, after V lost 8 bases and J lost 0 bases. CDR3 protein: CASQTQGMNTEAFF. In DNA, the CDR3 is TGTGCCAGCCAGACACAGGGGATGAACACTGAAGCTTTCTTT.